Listed here are 3 T cell receptor beta chains from one sample, sequenced in a study of CD8+ T cells in alopecia areata. Sequencing relied on a cDNA template that was reverse transcribed from extracted RNA. Sequencing was performed with immunoSEQ multiplex PCR; in TCRdb, only in-frame clones are kept and a portion is missing. In total the sample includes more than 250,000 clones, none of them seen once. The study sorted pooled cutaneous lymph node cells by CD4, CD8alpha, NKG2D, NKG2ACE and other markers. Material: CD4+ T cells sorted from a lymph node. All receptors derive from a C3H/HeJ mouse with alopecia areata. This strain has MHC haplotype H2-k.

This clone came up a few times. The genes and germline here are from mouse. The sequenced CDR3 bases are TGTGCCAGCAGGCGACAGGGGGGCACA. It encodes CASRRQGGT. The full-length CDR3 reads as CASRRQGGTEVFF. This rearrangement joins TRBV13-3 to TRBJ1-1; TRBD1 agrees at 9 bases. The read terminates 4 residues before the CDR3 end, so the remaining end is supplied by the germline J gene. The germline V gene has CDR1 NNHDY and CDR2 SYVADS. The CDR3 runs 13 residues. The junction had 3 bases not matched to a gene; V was cut back by 5 bases and J by 4 bases.

Remarks on this clone: Mouse names are used for the genes. The CDR3 end lies 4 residues beyond the end of the read and is filled in from the germline J gene. The chain recombines TRBV19 with TRBJ2-5; 12 bases match TRBD2. V lost 5 bases to trimming and J lost 0 bases; unmatched junction nucleotides: 10. CDR1 FNHDT and CDR2 SITEND come from the germline V gene (reference sequence). The CDR3 loop spans 18 amino acids. The CDR3 sequence: CASSPGTGGPLNQDTQYF. Incomplete CDR3 DNA: TGTGCCAGCAGCCCCGGGACTGGGGGGCCCCTTAACCAAGAC.

A remark on this clone: Gene names follow the mouse nomenclature. Other DNA sequences in the same sample also yield this CDR3. The sequenced part of the CDR3 DNA is TGTGCCAGCGGTGTTGGACAGGGGGTCTAT. Translation: CASGVGQGVY. The CDR3 in its entirety is CASGVGQGVYEQYF. The chain is built from TRBV13-2 and TRBJ2-7; 10 bases fit TRBD1. Read sequence stops 4 residues before the CDR3 end, and the germline J gene provides the missing end. Per germline, CDR1 NNHNN and CDR2 SYGAGS (reference sequence). The CDR3 is 14 amino acids. The V segment lost 3 bases and the J segment 3 bases; nucleotides outside the gene matches: 3.